This entry lists 9 T cell receptor beta chains sequenced from one sample in a study of early T cells in non-severe SARS-CoV-2 infection. MiXCR, run by TCRdb on the 5' RACE reads, gives a single entry per CDR3 protein. The repertoire consists of about 41,000 distinct CDR3 sequences, with 11% occurring once and the leading ten covering about a tenth. Sequenced material: whole blood. The receptors here all came from an adult who was a healthcare worker with PCR-confirmed SARS-CoV-2 infection or an uninfected control (not recorded which).

The rearrangement uses TRBV3-1 and TRBJ2-3, with 10 bases that match TRBD2. CDR1 and CDR2 (germline): LGHDT, YNNKEL (reference sequence). The CDR3 runs to 15 residues. V was clipped by 3 bases and J by 2 bases; unmatched bases: 2. For the CDR3, the DNA is TGTGCCAGCAGCCATCTAGCGGGGGCCACAGATACGCAGTATTTT. It yields the protein CASSHLAGATDTQYF.

A few counts support this clonotype. The chain combines TRBV6-2 or TRBV6-3 with TRBJ2-1; D might be TRBD1 or TRBD2, each matching 5 bases. This CDR3 is 14 amino acids long. Per germline, CDR1 MNHEY and CDR2 SVGEGT. V was shortened by 0 bases and J by 10 bases, with 13 bases between the two germline ends. In DNA, the CDR3 is TGTGCCAGCAGTTACTCGGCGACTACAGGAGAGCAGTTCTTC. This encodes CASSYSATTGEQFF.

A few counts support this clonotype. The chain is built from TRBV6-2 or TRBV6-3 and TRBJ1-1; 10 positions match TRBD1. Per the germline V gene, CDR1 is MNHEY and CDR2 is SVGEGT. V lost 5 bases, J lost 0 bases, and 6 bases stayed unmatched. This CDR3 is 16 amino acids long. The CDR3 DNA sequence: TGTGCCAGCAGTCCCGGACAGGGGGAACTGAACACTGAAGCTTTCTTT. Translation gives CASSPGQGELNTEAFF.

This clonotype was counted ten times or more. J is TRBJ1-3 and V is TRBV3-1; TRBD1 is a possible D gene (5 bases). This CDR3 spans 15 amino acids. V lost 2 bases to trimming and J lost 0 bases, with 8 bases between them. From germline, CDR1 is LGHDT and CDR2 YNNKEL (reference sequence). The CDR3 loop reads CASSQPGHSGNTIYF. The DNA for the CDR3 is TGTGCCAGCAGCCAACCGGGGCACTCTGGAAACACCATATATTTT.

This clonotype was detected many times. The chain links TRBV6-2 or TRBV6-3 to TRBJ1-1, with a weak D call TRBD1 (5 bases). Germline lookup yields CDR1 MNHEY and CDR2 SVGEGT. V dropped 6 bases and J dropped 3 bases, with 11 bases sitting between them. The CDR3 spans 13 residues. CDR3 bases: TGTGCCAGCAGCTCCTCAGGGTACACTGAAGCTTTCTTT. This encodes CASSSSGYTEAFF.

This clonotype has only a few counts. The V gene is TRBV20-1, the J gene TRBJ2-7, with D possibly called TRBD1 or TRBD2 (5 bases each). From germline, CDR1 is DFQATT and CDR2 SNEGSKA (reference sequence). Trimming removed 1 base at V and 5 bases at J, with 18 bases between. The CDR3 totals 15 residues. The CDR3 reads CSARGDGQLLNEQYF. The CDR3 DNA reads as TGCAGTGCTAGAGGGGACGGGCAGCTCCTTAACGAGCAGTACTTC.

The gene calls are TRBV7-2 and TRBJ1-3; 9 nucleotides match TRBD1. The germline CDR1 and CDR2 sequences are SGHTA and FQGNSA. J lost 1 base, V lost 5 bases, and 3 bases had no gene match. The CDR3 covers 15 residues. The CDR3 DNA sequence: TGTGCCAGCAGCCCCGGGACAGGGTCTGGAAACACCATATATTTT. Translation gives CASSPGTGSGNTIYF.

This clonotype was seen ten or more times. The chain carries TRBV11-1 and TRBJ2-5; 12 bases align to TRBD1. V dropped 0 bases and J dropped 4; count of bases not matched to a gene: 3. This CDR3 is built from 16 residues. The germline gives CDR1 SGHAT, CDR2 FQDESV (reference sequence). CDR3 bases: TGTGCCAGCAGCTTAGCCGGGACAGGGGGCGGAGAGACCCAGTACTTC. This codes for CASSLAGTGGGETQYF.

This clonotype was picked up many times. The V call is TRBV7-2, the J call TRBJ2-5; D is possibly TRBD1 or TRBD2 (7 bases each). This CDR3 spans 14 amino acids. The ends were cut back, 5 bases at V and 5 bases at J, with 15 bases in the middle. The germline V gene has CDR1 SGHTA and CDR2 FQGNSA. Here the CDR3 reads CASSPGQRGETQYF. CDR3 bases: TGTGCCAGCAGCCCGGGACAGCGGGGCGAGACCCAGTACTTC.